This entry is about one TCR beta chain. The data were produced by immunoSEQ multiplex PCR, yet TCRdb's version contains in-frame clones alone and is incomplete. This sample has 70,000 or so clones, with approximately 80% found just once. The sample originates from a study of OX40 agonist ivuxolimab in advanced cancers. V lost 1 base and J 10 bases, leaving 11 bases between the germline ends. This CDR3 has 13 amino acids. Germline V gene sequence: CDR1 SGHAT, CDR2 FQNNGV. This chain links TRBV11-2 with TRBJ2-1, with a possible D match to TRBD1 (5 bases). Here the sequenced sample was CD4+ or CD8+ T cells sorted from blood, taken in a trial of the OX40 agonist ivuxolimab. This clonotype was obtained from an adult with an advanced solid tumor such as melanoma, head and neck, liver or kidney cancer. For the CDR3, the DNA is TGTGCCAGCAGCTTAGGTTCTTGGACAGAGCAGTTCTTC. It codes for CASSLGSWTEQFF.